This T cell receptor beta chain is drawn from a study of T cells in localized non-small cell lung cancer. Study-wide findings and caveats: Clonality of T cells reached its maximum in uninvolved adjacent lung, surpassing tumor. When the top 100 tumor clones were examined, a median 57 of them also appeared in the adjacent lung, which was paired and uninvolved. Greater T cell density in blood accompanied longer overall survival.

This CDR3 is 16 amino acids long. Trimming left V 1 base short and J 4 bases short, with 14 bases between. CDR1 and CDR2 (germline): SGHTA, FQGNSA. Libraries were prepared by immunoSEQ multiplex PCR; TCRdb keeps only in-frame clonotypes and omits some of them. The repertoire has tens of thousands of clones, over 75% of them found once; the top ten carry 20%. With regard to this clone: Its specificity is unknown.

The sample here was peripheral blood, taken before any cancer treatment. This rearrangement joins TRBV7-2 to TRBJ1-5; no clear D. The receptor was isolated from a female donor older than 55 with stage II squamous cell lung carcinoma. The CDR3 DNA reads as TGTGCCAGCAGCTTAGAACGACGGAGCCGGAATCAGCCCCAGCATTTT. Translated: CASSLERRSRNQPQHF.